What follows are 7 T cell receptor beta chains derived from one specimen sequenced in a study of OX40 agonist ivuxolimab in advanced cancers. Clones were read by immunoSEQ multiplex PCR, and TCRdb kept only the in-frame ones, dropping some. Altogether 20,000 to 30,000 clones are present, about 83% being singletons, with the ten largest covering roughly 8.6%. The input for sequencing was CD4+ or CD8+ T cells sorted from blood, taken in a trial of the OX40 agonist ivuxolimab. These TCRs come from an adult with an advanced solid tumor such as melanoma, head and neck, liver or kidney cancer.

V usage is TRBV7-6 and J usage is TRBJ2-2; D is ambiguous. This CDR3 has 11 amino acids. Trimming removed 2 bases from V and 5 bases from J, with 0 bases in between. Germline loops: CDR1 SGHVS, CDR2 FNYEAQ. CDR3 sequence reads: CASSLTGELFF. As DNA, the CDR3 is TGTGCCAGCAGCTTAACCGGGGAGCTGTTTTTT.

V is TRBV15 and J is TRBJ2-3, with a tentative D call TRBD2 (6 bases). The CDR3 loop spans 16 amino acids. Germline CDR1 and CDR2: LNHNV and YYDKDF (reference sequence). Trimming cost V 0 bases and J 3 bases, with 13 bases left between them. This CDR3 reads CATSRERSSGTDTQYF. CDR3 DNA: TGTGCCACCAGCAGAGAAAGGTCCAGCGGGACAGATACGCAGTATTTT.

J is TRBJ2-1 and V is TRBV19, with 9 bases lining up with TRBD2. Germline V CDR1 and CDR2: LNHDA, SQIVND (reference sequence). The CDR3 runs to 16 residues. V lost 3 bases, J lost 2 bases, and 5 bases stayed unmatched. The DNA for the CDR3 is TGTGCCAGTAGTATCAGTAGCGGGGGAACCTACAATGAGCAGTTCTTC. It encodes CASSISSGGTYNEQFF.

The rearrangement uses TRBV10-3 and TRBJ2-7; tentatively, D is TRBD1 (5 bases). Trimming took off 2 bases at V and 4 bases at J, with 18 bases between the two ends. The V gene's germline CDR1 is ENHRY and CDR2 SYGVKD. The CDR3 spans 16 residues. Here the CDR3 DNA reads TGTGCCATCAGTGAGCTACGGCAGGGTGCTGCTTACGAGCAGTACTTC. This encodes CAISELRQGAAYEQYF.

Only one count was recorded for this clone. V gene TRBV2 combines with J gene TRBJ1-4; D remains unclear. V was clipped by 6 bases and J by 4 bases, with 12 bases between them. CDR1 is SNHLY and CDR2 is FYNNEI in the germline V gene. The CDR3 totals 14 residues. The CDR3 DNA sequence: TGTGCCAGCAGGTCTCAGGAGATTAATGAAAAACTGTTTTTT. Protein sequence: CASRSQEINEKLFF. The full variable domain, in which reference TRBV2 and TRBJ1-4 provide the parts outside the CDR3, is EPEVTQTPSHQVTQMGQEVILRCVPISNHLYFYWYRQILGQKVEFLVSFYNNEISEKSEIFDDQFSVERPDGSNFTLKIRSTKLEDSAMYFCASRSQEINEKLFFGSGTQLSVL.

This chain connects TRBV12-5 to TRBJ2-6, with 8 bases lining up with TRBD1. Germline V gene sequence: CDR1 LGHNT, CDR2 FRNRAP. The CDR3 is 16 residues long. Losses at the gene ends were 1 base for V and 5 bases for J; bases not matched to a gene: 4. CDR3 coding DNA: TGTGCTAGTGGTTTGGCCGACAGGGGTTGGGCCAACGTCCTGACTTTC. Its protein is CASGLADRGWANVLTF.

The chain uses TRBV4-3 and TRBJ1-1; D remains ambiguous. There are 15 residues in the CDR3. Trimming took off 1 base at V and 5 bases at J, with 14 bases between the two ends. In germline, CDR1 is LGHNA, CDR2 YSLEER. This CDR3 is CASSQGLPGRTEAFF. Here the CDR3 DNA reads TGCGCCAGCAGCCAAGGGCTGCCTGGGCGGACTGAAGCTTTCTTT.